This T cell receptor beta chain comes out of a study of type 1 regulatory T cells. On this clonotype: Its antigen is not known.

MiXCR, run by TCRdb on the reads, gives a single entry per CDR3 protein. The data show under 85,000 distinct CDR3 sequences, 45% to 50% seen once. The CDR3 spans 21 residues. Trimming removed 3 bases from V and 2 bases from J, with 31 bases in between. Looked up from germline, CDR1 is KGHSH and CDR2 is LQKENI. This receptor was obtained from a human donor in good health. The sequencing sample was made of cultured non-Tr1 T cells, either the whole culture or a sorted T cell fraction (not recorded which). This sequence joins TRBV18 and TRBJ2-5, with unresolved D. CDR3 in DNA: TGTGCCAGCTCACCGGCCCCCCTACCTTTAGGGCTTTCCATGAGACAAGAGACCCAGTACTTC. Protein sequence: CASSPAPLPLGLSMRQETQYF.